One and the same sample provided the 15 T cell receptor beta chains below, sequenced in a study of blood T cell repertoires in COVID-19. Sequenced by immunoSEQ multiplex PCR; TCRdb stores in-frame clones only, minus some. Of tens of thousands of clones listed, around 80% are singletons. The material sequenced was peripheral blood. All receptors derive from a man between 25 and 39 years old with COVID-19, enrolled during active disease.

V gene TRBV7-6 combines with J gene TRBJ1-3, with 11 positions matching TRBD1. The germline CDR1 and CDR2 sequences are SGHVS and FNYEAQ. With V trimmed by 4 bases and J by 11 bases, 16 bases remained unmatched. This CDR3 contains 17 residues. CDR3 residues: CASSSRGRGTGGYSIYF. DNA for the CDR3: TGTGCCAGCAGCTCCCGGGGCCGGGGGACAGGGGGTTATTCCATATATTTT.

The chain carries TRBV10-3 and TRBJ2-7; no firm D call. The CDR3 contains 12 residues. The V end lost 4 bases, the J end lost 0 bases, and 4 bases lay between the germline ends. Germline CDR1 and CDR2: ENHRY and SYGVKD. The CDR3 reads CAISASSYEQYF. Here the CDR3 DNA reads TGTGCCATCAGTGCGAGCTCCTACGAGCAGTACTTC.

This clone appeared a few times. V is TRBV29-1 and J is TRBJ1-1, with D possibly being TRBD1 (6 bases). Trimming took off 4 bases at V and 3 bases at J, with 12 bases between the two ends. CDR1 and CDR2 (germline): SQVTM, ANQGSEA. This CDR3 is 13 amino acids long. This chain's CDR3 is CSVAGAEDTEAFF. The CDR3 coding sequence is TGCAGCGTTGCAGGGGCTGAGGACACTGAAGCTTTCTTT.

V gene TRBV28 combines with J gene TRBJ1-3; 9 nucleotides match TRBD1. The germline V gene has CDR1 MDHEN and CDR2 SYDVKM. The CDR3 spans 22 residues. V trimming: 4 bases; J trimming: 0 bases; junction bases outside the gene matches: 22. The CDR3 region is CASSSFFDRGSSEGLSGNTIYF. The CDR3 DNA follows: TGTGCCAGCAGTTCCTTTTTTGACAGGGGGTCCTCTGAGGGTCTCTCTGGAAACACCATATATTTT.

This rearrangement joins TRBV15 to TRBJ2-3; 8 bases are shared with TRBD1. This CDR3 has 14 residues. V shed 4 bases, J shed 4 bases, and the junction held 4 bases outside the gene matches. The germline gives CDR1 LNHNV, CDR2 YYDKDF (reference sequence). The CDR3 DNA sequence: TGTGCCACCAGCAAGGACAGGGCCTCAGATACGCAGTATTTT. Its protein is CATSKDRASDTQYF.

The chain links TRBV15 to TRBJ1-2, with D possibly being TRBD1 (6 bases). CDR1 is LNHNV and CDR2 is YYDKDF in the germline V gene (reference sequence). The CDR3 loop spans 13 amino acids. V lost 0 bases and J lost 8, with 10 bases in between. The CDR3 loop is CATSRDYRDGYTF. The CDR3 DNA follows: TGTGCCACCAGCAGAGATTACAGGGACGGCTACACCTTC.

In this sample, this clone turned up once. The DNA for the CDR3 is TGTGCCAGCAGCCAAGGGGCGAGCTCCTATAATTCACCCCTCCACTTT. Encoded protein: CASSQGASSYNSPLHF. This rearrangement joins TRBV3-1 (or the pseudogene TRBV3-2) to TRBJ1-6, with unresolved D. The CDR3 spans 16 residues. CDR1 and CDR2 from the germline V gene are LGHDT and YNNKEL (reference sequence). Trimming took off 1 base at V and 0 bases at J, with 7 bases between the two ends.

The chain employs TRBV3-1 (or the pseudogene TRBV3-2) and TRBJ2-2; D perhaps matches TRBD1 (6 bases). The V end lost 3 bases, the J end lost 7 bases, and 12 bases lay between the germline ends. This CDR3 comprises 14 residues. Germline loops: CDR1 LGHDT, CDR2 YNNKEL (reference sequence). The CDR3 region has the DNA TGTGCCAGCAGCCAGGGGGCCGGCCGCGGGGAGCTGTTTTTT. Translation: CASSQGAGRGELFF.

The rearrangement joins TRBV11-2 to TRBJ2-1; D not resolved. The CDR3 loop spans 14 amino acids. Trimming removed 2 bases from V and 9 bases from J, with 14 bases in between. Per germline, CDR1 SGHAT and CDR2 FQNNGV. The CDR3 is CASSLMEQAGEQFF. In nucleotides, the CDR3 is TGTGCCAGCAGCTTAATGGAGCAAGCTGGTGAGCAGTTCTTC. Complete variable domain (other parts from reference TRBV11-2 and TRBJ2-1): EAGVAQSPRYKIIEKRQSVAFWCNPISGHATLYWYQQILGQGPKLLIQFQNNGVVDDSQLPKDRFSAERLKGVDSTLKIQPAKLEDSAVYLCASSLMEQAGEQFFGPGTRLTVL.

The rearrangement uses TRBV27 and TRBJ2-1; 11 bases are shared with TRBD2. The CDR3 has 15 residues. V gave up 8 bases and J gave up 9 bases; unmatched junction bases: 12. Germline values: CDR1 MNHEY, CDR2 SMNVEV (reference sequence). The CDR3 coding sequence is TGTGCCAGCGCGATGACTAGCGGGGATGGAGGTGAGCAGTTCTTC. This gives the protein CASAMTSGDGGEQFF.

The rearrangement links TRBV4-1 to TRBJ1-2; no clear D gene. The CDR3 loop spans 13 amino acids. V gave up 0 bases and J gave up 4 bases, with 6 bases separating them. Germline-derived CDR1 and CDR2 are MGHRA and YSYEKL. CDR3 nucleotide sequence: TGCGCCAGCAGCCAAGATGCCGGCTATGGCTACACCTTC. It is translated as CASSQDAGYGYTF.

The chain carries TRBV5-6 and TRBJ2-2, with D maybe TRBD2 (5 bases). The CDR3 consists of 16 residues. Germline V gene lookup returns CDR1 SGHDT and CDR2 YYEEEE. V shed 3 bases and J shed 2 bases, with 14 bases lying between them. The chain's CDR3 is CASSYWTGQNTGELFF. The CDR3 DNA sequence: TGTGCCAGCAGCTATTGGACTGGCCAAAACACCGGGGAGCTGTTTTTT.

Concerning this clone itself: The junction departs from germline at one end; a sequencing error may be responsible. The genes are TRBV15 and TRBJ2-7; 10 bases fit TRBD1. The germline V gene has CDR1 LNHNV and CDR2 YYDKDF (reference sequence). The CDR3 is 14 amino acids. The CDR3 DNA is TGTGCCACCAGCCGAGACAGGGGGCTTTACGAGCAGTACTTC. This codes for CATSRDRGLYEQYF.

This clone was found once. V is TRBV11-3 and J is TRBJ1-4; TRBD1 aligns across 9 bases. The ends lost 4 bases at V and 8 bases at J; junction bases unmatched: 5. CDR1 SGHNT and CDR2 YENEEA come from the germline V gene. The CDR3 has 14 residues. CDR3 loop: CASSSGTGYEKLFF. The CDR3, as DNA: TGTGCCAGCAGCTCCGGGACAGGGTACGAAAAACTGTTTTTT.

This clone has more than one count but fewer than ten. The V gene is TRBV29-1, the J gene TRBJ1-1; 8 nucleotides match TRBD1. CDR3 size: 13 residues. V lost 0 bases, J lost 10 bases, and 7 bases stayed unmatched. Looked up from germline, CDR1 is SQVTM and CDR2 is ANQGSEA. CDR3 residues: CSVEDPTGEGAFF. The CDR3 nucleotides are TGCAGCGTTGAAGATCCGACAGGGGAGGGAGCTTTCTTT.